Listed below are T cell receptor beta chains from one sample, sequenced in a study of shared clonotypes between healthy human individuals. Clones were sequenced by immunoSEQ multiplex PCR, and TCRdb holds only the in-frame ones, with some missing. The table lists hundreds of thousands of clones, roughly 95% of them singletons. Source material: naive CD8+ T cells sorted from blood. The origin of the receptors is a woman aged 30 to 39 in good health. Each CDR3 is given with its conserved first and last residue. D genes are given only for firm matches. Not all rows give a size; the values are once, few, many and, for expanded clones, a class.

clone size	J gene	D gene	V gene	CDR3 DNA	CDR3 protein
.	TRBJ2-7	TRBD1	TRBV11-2	TGTGCCAGCGGCGACAGGGGAAACTACGAGCAGTACTTC	CASGDRGNYEQYF
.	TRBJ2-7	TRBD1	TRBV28	TGTGCCAGCAGCTCCGGGACAGGAGCCTCCTACGAGCAGTACTTC	CASSSGTGASYEQYF
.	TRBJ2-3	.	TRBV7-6	TGTGCCAGCAGCTTACAGGACACCCTCACAGATACGCAGTATTTT	CASSLQDTLTDTQYF
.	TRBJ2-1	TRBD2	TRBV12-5	TGTGCTAGTGGGGTAGCGGGGTCCTACAATGAGCAGTTCTTC	CASGVAGSYNEQFF
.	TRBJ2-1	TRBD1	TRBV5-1	TGCGCCAGTGGACAGGGGAGTATCTATGAGCAGTTCTTC	CASGQGSIYEQFF
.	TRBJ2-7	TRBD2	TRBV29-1	TGCAGCGTTGAAGGGATGGCGGGAGGGGGGAGCTCCTACGAGCAGTACTTC	CSVEGMAGGGSSYEQYF
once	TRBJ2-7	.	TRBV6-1	TGTGCCACTCTAGAACAGTCCGCCTACGAGCAGTACTTC	CATLEQSAYEQYF
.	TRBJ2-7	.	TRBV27	TGTGCCAGCAGTTTATCAGCAGGGTCAGGGCCTTCCTACGAGCAGTACTTC	CASSLSAGSGPSYEQYF
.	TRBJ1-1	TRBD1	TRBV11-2	TGTGCCAGCAGCCCCCAAGGGACAGTGAACACTGAAGCTTTCTTT	CASSPQGTVNTEAFF
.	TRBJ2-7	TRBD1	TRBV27	TGTGCCAGCAGTTTTACAGGGGGAGAGCAGTACTTC	CASSFTGGEQYF
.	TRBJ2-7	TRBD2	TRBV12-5	TGTGCTAGGAATTTCTTGGCGGGAGGCTCTGTGCAGTACTTC	CARNFLAGGSVQYF
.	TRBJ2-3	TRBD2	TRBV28	TGTGCCAGCAGTTTATCTAGCGGGAAAGATACGCAGTATTTT	CASSLSSGKDTQYF
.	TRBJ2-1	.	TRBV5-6	TGTGCCAGCAGCTACGGGTTCACCTACAATGAGCAGTTCTTC	CASSYGFTYNEQFF
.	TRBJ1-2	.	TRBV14	TGTGCCAGCAGCGCAAGAGGACAGAACTATGGCTACACCTTC	CASSARGQNYGYTF
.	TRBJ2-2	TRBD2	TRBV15	TGTGCCACCAGCAGAGGTTCTTCTAGCGGGCCGAACACCGGGGAGCTGTTTTTT	CATSRGSSSGPNTGELFF
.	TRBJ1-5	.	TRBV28	TGTGCCAGCAGTTGGACCTCTTATCAGCCCCAGCATTTT	CASSWTSYQPQHF
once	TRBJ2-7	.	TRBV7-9	TGTGCCAGCAGCGGACAGAAAGTAGAGCAGTACTTC	CASSGQKVEQYF
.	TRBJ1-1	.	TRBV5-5	TGTGCCAGCAGTCCGATCAACACTGAAGCTTTCTTT	CASSPINTEAFF
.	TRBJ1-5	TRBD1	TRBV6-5	TGTGCCAGTTCCCAGGGGGGGAATCAGCCCCAGCATTTT	CASSQGGNQPQHF
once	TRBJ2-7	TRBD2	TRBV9	TGTGCCAGCAGCGTAGGGCTAGCGGGAAGCTACGAGCAGTACTTC	CASSVGLAGSYEQYF
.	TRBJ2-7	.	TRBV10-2	TGCGCCAGCAGTCATCCAGGCCACGAGCAGTACTTC	CASSHPGHEQYF
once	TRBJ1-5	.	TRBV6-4	TGTGCCAGCAGCAAGAATCGTGAGGGTCTAGGGGTTGCTATTATTCAGCCCCAGCATTTT	CASSKNREGLGVAIIQPQHF
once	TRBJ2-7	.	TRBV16	TGTGCCAGCAGCCCTATTGACATCTACGAGCAGTACTTC	CASSPIDIYEQYF
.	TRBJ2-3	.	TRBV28	TGTGCCAGCAGTTTATTGGCAGTTAAGTATTTT	CASSLLAVKYF
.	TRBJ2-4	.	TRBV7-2	TGTGCCAGCAGCCGAACTCTCGGCCTGGCAGAAAACTTC	CASSRTLGLAENF
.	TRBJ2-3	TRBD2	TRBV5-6	TGTGCCAGCAGCTTGTATCTAGCGGAGCTCACAGATACGCAGTATTTT	CASSLYLAELTDTQYF
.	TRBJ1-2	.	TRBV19	TGTGCCAGTAGTACCACGTTCCGTTCAAACTATGGCTACACCTTC	CASSTTFRSNYGYTF
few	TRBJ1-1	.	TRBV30	TGTGCCTGGACGTCACGGGGAGGGAACACTGAAGCTTTCTTT	CAWTSRGGNTEAFF
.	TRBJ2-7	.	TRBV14	TGTGCCAGCAGCCAGTACGGGGAAGCAATCTACGAGCAGTACTTC	CASSQYGEAIYEQYF
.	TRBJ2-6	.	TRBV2	TGTGCCAGCAGCGAGGGTATCAGTCGCTCTGGGGCCAACGTCCTGACTTTC	CASSEGISRSGANVLTF
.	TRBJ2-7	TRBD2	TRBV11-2	TGTGCCAGCAGCCTAAGCGGGAGCTCCTACGAGCAGTACTTC	CASSLSGSSYEQYF
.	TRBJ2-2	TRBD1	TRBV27	TGTGCCAGCAGGACAGGGGGCGGGACCGGGGAGCTGTTTTTT	CASRTGGGTGELFF
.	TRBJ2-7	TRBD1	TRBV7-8	TGTGCCAGCAGCTCGGGACAGGGGGCCTACGAGCAGTACTTC	CASSSGQGAYEQYF
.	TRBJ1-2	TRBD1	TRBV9	TGTGCCAGCAGCCCATGGACAGGGCCTAATGGCTACACCTTC	CASSPWTGPNGYTF
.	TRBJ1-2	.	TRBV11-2	TGTGCCAGCAGCTTAGGGGCAGCCGTGGGCTACACCTTC	CASSLGAAVGYTF
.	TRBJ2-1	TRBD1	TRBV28	TGTGCCAGCAGTTTTCGTCCCCGGACAGGCATCAATGAGCAGTTCTTC	CASSFRPRTGINEQFF
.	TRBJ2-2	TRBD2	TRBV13	TGTGCCAGCAGCTTACTACTAGCGGGAGTAGGGAACACCGGGGAGCTGTTTTTT	CASSLLLAGVGNTGELFF
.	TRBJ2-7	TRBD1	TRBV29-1	TGCAGCGTTGTGGGAGGACAGGGAAGTTCAGGCGAGCAGTACTTC	CSVVGGQGSSGEQYF
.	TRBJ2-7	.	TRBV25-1	TGTGCCAGCAGTGATGACTACGAGCAGTACTTC	CASSDDYEQYF
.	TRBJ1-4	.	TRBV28	TGTGCCAGCAGTTTCCGACGGGGAAAACTGTTTTTT	CASSFRRGKLFF
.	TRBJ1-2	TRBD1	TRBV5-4	TGTGCCAGCAGCCCGGGACAGGGGTGGTATGGCTACACCTTC	CASSPGQGWYGYTF
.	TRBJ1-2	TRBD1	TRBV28	TGTGCCAGCAGTTTTGACTTAACAGGGGGCGCAAACTATGGCTACACCTTC	CASSFDLTGGANYGYTF
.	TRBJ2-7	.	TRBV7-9	TGTGCCAGCAGCCCCCCGGGCGGGTTCTCCTACGAGCAGTACTTC	CASSPPGGFSYEQYF
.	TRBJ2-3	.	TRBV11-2	TGTGCCAGCAGCTCCCCCGGGCGGGATACGCAGTATTTT	CASSSPGRDTQYF
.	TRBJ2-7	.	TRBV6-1	TGTGCCAGCACGGCCGCGGAGGAGTACGAGCAGTACTTC	CASTAAEEYEQYF
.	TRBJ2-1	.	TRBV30	TGTGCCTGGAGCGGAGGGGATTCCTACAATGAGCAGTTCTTC	CAWSGGDSYNEQFF
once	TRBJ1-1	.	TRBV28	TGTGCCAGCAGTCCCCACCTGAACACTGAAGCTTTCTTT	CASSPHLNTEAFF
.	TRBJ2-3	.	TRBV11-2	TGTGCCAGCAGCTTGGGGGGGCAGGCAGATACGCAGTATTTT	CASSLGGQADTQYF
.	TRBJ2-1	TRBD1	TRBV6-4	TGTGCCAGCAGAGAAAGACAGGGGGCCAGCAATGAGCAGTTCTTC	CASRERQGASNEQFF
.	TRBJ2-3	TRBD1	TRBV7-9	TGTGCCAGCAGCCAACCGGGACAGGGAGAAGATACGCAGTATTTT	CASSQPGQGEDTQYF
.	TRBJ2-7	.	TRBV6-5	TGTGCCAGCAGTCCAACAGGGTCTGGCTCCTACGAGCAGTACTTC	CASSPTGSGSYEQYF
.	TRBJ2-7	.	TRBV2	TGTGCCAGCAGTGCGGGGAACTACGAGCAGTACTTC	CASSAGNYEQYF
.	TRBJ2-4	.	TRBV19	TGTGCCAGTGAACCATCACTATTATACAACATTCAGTACTTC	CASEPSLLYNIQYF
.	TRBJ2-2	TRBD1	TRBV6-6	TGTGCCAGCAGTGCCACCGGACAGGGCGGCACCGGGGAGCTGTTTTTT	CASSATGQGGTGELFF
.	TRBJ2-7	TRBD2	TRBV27	TGTGCCAGCATCTACTGCTTGGGGACTAGCGGGAGTTCCTACGAGCAGTACTTC	CASIYCLGTSGSSYEQYF
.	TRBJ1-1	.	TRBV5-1	TGCGCCAGCAGCTTGAGTAGGGGTGCCCCTGAAGCTTTCTTT	CASSLSRGAPEAFF
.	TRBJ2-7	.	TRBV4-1	TGCGCCAGCAGCCACATAACGGGGACTCCCTACGAGCAGTACTTC	CASSHITGTPYEQYF
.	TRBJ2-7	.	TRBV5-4	TGTGCCAGCAGCCTCAGGAGCTCCTACGAGCAGTACTTC	CASSLRSSYEQYF
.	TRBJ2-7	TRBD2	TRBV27	TGTGCCAGCAGTCACTCTAGCGGGGAGACCGCCTACGAGCAGTACTTC	CASSHSSGETAYEQYF